This entry describes one TCR beta chain. Its antigen is as yet unknown. These data originate in a study of OX40 agonist ivuxolimab in advanced cancers. Profiled with immunoSEQ multiplex PCR; TCRdb holds only in-frame clones, not every one. The data contain approximately 70,000 clones, 88% of them singletons. Study results and limitations: Expanded clones belonging to CD8+ T cells outnumbered, on average, those of CD4+.

V trimming: 8 bases; J trimming: 4 bases; junction bases outside the gene matches: 4. Germline V gene data show CDR1 as MNHNY and CDR2 as SVGAGI (reference sequence). This CDR3 spans 12 amino acids. The gene calls are TRBV6-6 and TRBJ2-5, with TRBD1 matching over 7 bases. This clonotype originated in an adult with an advanced solid tumor such as melanoma, head and neck, liver or kidney cancer. The sample in question was CD4+ or CD8+ T cells sorted from blood, obtained in a trial of the OX40 agonist ivuxolimab. For the CDR3, the DNA is TGTGCCAGCGGGGGACAGATAGAGACCCAGTACTTC. Residues: CASGGQIETQYF.